These 11 T cell receptor beta chains originate from one sample sequenced in a study of T cells after somatic rescue of genetic block. Sequenced by immunoSEQ multiplex PCR; TCRdb stores in-frame clones only, minus some. The sample consists of fewer than 15,000 clones, about 65% of them appearing once. Sequenced input: peripheral blood mononuclear cells (PBMCs). These TCRs come from a boy younger than 18.

The chain uses TRBV5-1 and TRBJ2-7; TRBD1 agrees at 12 bases. Trimming took 7 bases from V and 3 from J; bases not matched to a gene: 14. Germline CDR1 SGHRS, CDR2 YFSETQ. The CDR3 runs 17 residues. Here the CDR3 reads CASSLSIRDRGLYEQYF. In DNA, the CDR3 is TGCGCCAGCTCCCTCTCTATCCGGGACAGGGGGCTCTACGAGCAGTACTTC.

V is TRBV19 and J is TRBJ1-2, with D unclear. CDR1 and CDR2 (germline): LNHDA, SQIVND (reference sequence). The V gene lost 1 base and the J gene lost 1 base, with 7 bases spanning the gap. The CDR3 spans 14 residues. The CDR3 DNA sequence: TGTGCCAGTAGTATAGGAGGAGATAACTATGGCTACACCTTC. This codes for CASSIGGDNYGYTF.

This chain uses TRBV29-1 with TRBJ2-7, with 13 bases aligning to TRBD2. The CDR3 sequence is 14 residues long. CDR1 is SQVTM and CDR2 is ANQGSEA in the germline V gene. With V trimmed by 6 bases and J by 2 bases, 4 bases remained unmatched. The CDR3 region has the DNA TGCAGCGTAGGACTAGCGGGAGCCCCCTACGAGCAGTACTTC. This gives the protein CSVGLAGAPYEQYF.

The chain combines TRBV19 with TRBJ2-1, with 7 bases matching TRBD1. The CDR3 extends over 12 amino acids. J gave up 3 bases and V 9 bases, and 2 bases lay outside the gene matches. Germline CDR1 and CDR2: LNHDA and SQIVND (reference sequence). CDR3 bases: TGTGCCAGCCGACAGGGCTACAATGAGCAGTTCTTC. Translation: CASRQGYNEQFF. The full variable domain, rest sourced from reference TRBV19 and TRBJ2-1, is DGGITQSPKYLFRKEGQNVTLSCEQNLNHDAMYWYRQDPGQGLRLIYYSQIVNDFQKGDIAEGYSVSREKKESFPLTVTSAQKNPTAFYLCASRQGYNEQFFGPGTRLTVL.

This clone showed up just a few times. The CDR3: CASSEMERVQPQHF. The CDR3 DNA reads TGTGCCAGCAGTGAAATGGAAAGGGTTCAGCCCCAGCATTTT. The chain carries TRBV2 and TRBJ1-5; no definite D call. Germline V gene data show CDR1 as SNHLY and CDR2 as FYNNEI. There are 14 residues in the CDR3. Trimming took 2 bases from V and 6 from J, leaving 11 bases between them. The full variable domain, with the rest looked up from reference TRBV2 and TRBJ1-5, is EPEVTQTPSHQVTQMGQEVILRCVPISNHLYFYWYRQILGQKVEFLVSFYNNEISEKSEIFDDQFSVERPDGSNFTLKIRSTKLEDSAMYFCASSEMERVQPQHFGDGTRLSIL.

The chain joins TRBV7-3 to TRBJ2-1, with 11 bases lining up with TRBD2. The CDR3 has 15 residues. Trimming at V came to 3 bases and at J to 2 bases, leaving 0 bases not matched to a gene. Germline CDR1 and CDR2: SGHTA and FQGTGA. This CDR3 is CASSFSGGAYNEQFF. The CDR3 bases are TGTGCCAGCAGCTTTAGCGGGGGGGCCTACAATGAGCAGTTCTTC.

The chain carries TRBV12-5 and TRBJ2-2; D is perhaps TRBD1 (5 bases). Germline V gene lookup returns CDR1 LGHNT and CDR2 FRNRAP. The CDR3 loop spans 15 amino acids. Trimming left V 5 bases short and J 2 bases short, with 12 bases between. Here the CDR3 DNA reads TGTGCTAGTGGTACAGGAAACTTAAACACCGGGGAGCTGTTTTTT. Its translation: CASGTGNLNTGELFF.

This clone was seen a single time. The chain combines TRBV7-3 with TRBJ2-5; 7 nucleotides line up with TRBD1. V was clipped by 3 bases and J by 4 bases; unmatched bases: 5. The CDR3 consists of 14 residues. CDR1 is SGHTA, CDR2 FQGTGA, per germline. The CDR3 reads CASSFGTVGETQYF. The CDR3 nucleotides are TGTGCCAGCAGCTTTGGGACAGTCGGAGAGACCCAGTACTTC.

The count of this clone is one. The chain carries TRBV29-1 and TRBJ2-3, with D hard to call. This CDR3 is built from 13 residues. Germline values: CDR1 SQVTM, CDR2 ANQGSEA. V was clipped by 4 bases and J by 0 bases, with 8 bases between them. CDR3 in DNA: TGCAGCGTTGCCTTACACAGCACAGATACGCAGTATTTT. It is translated as CSVALHSTDTQYF.

The V call is TRBV11-2, the J call TRBJ2-7; D remains unclear. The length of the CDR3 is 13 residues. Germline V gives CDR1 SGHAT, CDR2 FQNNGV. Trimming removed 4 bases at V and 1 base at J, with 8 bases between. The CDR3 is CASSYVLSYEQYF. Written as DNA, the CDR3 is TGTGCCAGCAGCTACGTTTTATCCTACGAGCAGTACTTC.

The chain links TRBV6-1 to TRBJ2-2; 8 positions match TRBD1. The CDR3 has 15 residues. Germline CDR1 and CDR2: MNHNS and SASEGT. Unmatched junction bases numbered 3, after V lost 6 bases and J lost 0 bases. The CDR3 region is CASRRTGPNTGELFF. The CDR3 region has the DNA TGTGCCAGCAGGAGGACAGGGCCGAACACCGGGGAGCTGTTTTTT.